This entry concerns a single T cell receptor (beta chain). Its matching antigen is unknown. One end of the junction does not line up with germline, which may come from a read error. These data originate in a study of identical twins. Template switching added a universal primer site, and cDNA bore unique molecular identifiers. MiXCR was run by TCRdb on the 5' RACE reads, yielding one entry per CDR3 protein. This table holds 1.5 million or so distinct CDR3 sequences, under 35% found once. Whole-study results and caveats: Abundant beta clonotypes from cord blood bore fewer insertions; memory repertoires lacked this pattern. Invariant MAIT and iNKT cells could partly confound zero-insertion analyses. Those out-of-frame alpha sequences shared by twins showed an excess of low generation probability.

Sequenced: cord blood. The sequence was collected from a newborn girl in good health.

In nucleotides, the CDR3 is TGTGCCGGCAGCTTAGCCCCTCGGGAGACCCAGTACTTC. It specifies CAGSLAPRETQYF. This sequence joins TRBV7-2 and TRBJ2-7, with D unclear. The J call may not be correct, given that the DNA end is closer to TRBJ2-5. CDR1 and CDR2 (germline): SGHTA, FQGNSA. The CDR3 consists of 13 residues.